The rows below give T cell receptor beta chains drawn from one sample of a study of T cell changes during pregnancy in multiple sclerosis. Clones were read by immunoSEQ multiplex PCR, and TCRdb kept only the in-frame ones, dropping some. The sample lists approximately 31,000 clones; just over 90% were seen once. Specimen: CD8+ T cells from peripheral blood mononuclear cells, collected in the second trimester of pregnancy. Receptor source: a female donor with multiple sclerosis, enrolled in a pregnancy study. Both conserved end residues are part of each CDR3.

CASSEALLRQVYYNEQFF | TRBV6-1
CAGDRENTEAFF | TRBV19
CASSQDFGGGNEQFF | TRBV4-3
CASSLALSGNQPQHF | TRBV5-6
CASSFGTGGFYEQYF | TRBV13
CAISGVNEQFF | TRBV10-3
CASSLAEGPYEQYF | TRBV2
CAWSVRAGLNYGYTF | TRBV30
CSVEADGSSYNEQFF | TRBV29-1
CASSPSTAAAFYNEQFF | TRBV14
CASSDGGASFTEAFF | TRBV2
CACWGAYEQYF | TRBV30
CASSLVGGYEQYF | TRBV5-8
CASSSGLSYEQYF | TRBV7-2
CASSDGTGGNEQFF | TRBV6-4
CASSPTGTAVNEQFF | TRBV5-4
CASSQDWGTGEGGQETQYF | TRBV4-3
CASSHTDGAGDTKNIQYF | TRBV4-3
CASSYTEKLDRGGTEAFF | TRBV28
CASSEDRGYEQYF | TRBV13
CASSEGNAGGQETQYF | TRBV6-1
CASSPHTGELFF | TRBV13
CASSPGTDTQYF | TRBV6-5
CASSLVGGRDNYGYTF | TRBV27
CASSLLGGADTQYF | TRBV7-9
CASSQDKETQYF | TRBV4-1
CASSIWGGNTEAFF | TRBV19
CASSHHTGLAELGDYEQYF | TRBV4-1